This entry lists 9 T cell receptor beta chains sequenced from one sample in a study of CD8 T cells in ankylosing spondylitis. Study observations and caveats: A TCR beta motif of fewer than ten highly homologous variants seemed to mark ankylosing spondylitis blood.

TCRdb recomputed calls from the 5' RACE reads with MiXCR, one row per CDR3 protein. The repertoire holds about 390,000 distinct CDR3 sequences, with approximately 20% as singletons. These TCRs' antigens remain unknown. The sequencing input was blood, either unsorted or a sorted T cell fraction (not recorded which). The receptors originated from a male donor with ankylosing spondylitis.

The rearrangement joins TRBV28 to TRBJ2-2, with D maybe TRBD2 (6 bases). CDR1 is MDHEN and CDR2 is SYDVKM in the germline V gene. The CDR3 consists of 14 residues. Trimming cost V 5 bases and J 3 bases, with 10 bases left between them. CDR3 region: CASSGGGDTGELFF. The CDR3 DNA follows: TGTGCCAGCAGTGGCGGAGGGGACACCGGGGAGCTGTTTTTT. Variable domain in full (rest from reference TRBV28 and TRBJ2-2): DVKVTQSSRYLVKRTGEKVFLECVQDMDHENMFWYRQDPGLGLRLIYFSYDVKMKEKGDIPEGYSVSREKKERFSLILESASTNQTSMYLCASSGGGDTGELFFGEGSRLTVL.

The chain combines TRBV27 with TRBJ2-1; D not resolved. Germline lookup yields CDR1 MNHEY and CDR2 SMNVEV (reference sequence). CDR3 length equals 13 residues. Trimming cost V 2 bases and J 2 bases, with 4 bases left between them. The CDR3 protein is CASSLPPYNEQFF. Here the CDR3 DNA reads TGTGCCAGCAGTTTACCACCCTACAATGAGCAGTTCTTC.

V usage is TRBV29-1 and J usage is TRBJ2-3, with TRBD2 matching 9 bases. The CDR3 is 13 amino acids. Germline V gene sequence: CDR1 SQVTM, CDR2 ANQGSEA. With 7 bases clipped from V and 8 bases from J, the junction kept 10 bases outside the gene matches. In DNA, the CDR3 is TGCAGCGCCAGGACTAGCGCTGGGGGTACGCAGTATTTT. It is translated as CSARTSAGGTQYF.

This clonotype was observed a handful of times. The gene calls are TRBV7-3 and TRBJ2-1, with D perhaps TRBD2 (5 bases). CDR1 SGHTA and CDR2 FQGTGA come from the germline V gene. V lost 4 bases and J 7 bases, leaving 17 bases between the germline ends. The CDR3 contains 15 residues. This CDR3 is CASSSDSTIRNEQFF. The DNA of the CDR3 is TGTGCCAGCAGCTCGGACTCGACGATAAGGAATGAGCAGTTCTTC.

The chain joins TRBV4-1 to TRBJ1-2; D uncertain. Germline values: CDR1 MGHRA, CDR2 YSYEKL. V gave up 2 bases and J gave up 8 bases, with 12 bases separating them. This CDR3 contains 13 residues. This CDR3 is CASSQITRRGYTF. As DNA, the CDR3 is TGCGCCAGCAGCCAAATAACCCGGAGGGGCTACACCTTC.

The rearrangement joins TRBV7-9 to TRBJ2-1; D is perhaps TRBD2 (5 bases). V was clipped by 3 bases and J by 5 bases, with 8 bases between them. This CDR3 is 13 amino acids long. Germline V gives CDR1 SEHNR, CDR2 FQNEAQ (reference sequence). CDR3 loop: CASSFQRHNEQFF. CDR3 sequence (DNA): TGTGCCAGCAGCTTTCAGCGGCACAATGAGCAGTTCTTC.

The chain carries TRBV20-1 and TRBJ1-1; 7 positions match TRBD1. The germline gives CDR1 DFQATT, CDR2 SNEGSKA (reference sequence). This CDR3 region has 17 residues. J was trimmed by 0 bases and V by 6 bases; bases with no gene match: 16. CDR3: CSAITPTGMSMNTEAFF. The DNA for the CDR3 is TGCAGTGCAATTACACCGACAGGGATGAGCATGAACACTGAAGCTTTCTTT.

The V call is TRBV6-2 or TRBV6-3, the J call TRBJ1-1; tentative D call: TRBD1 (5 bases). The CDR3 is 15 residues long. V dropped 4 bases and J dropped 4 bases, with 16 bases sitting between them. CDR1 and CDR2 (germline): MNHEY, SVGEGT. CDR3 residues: CASSSIIGGGTEAFF. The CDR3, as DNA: TGTGCCAGCAGTTCCATAATCGGGGGGGGCACTGAAGCTTTCTTT.

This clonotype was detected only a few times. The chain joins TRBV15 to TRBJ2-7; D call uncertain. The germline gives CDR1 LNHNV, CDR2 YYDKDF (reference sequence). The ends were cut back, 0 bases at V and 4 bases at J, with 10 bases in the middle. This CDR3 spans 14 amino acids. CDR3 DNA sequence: TGTGCCACCAGCAGAGATCCCTGGCAGTACGAGCAGTACTTC. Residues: CATSRDPWQYEQYF.